Each of the 24 T cell receptor beta chains below was sequenced from the same sample in a study of CD8+CD57+ T cells in acquired aplastic anemia. Those patients picked for sequencing had displayed CD8+CD57+ cell expansion on flow cytometry. CDR3 and TCR beta VDJ profiling relied on genomic DNA as the template. TCRdb passed the reads through MiXCR, listing each CDR3 protein once. The sample contains around 170,000 distinct CDR3 sequences, 48% of which appear only once. Sequencing input: sorted CD4+, CD8+, or CD8+CD57+ T cells (not recorded which) from PBMCs. The receptors were sampled from a human donor with aplastic anemia.

The chain has TRBV9 and TRBJ2-2; the D gene is possibly TRBD2 (6 bases). CDR1 is SGDLS, CDR2 YYNGEE, per germline. Trimming left V 4 bases short and J 6 bases short, with 16 bases between. The CDR3 contains 15 residues. DNA of the CDR3: TGTGCCAGCAGCCGACTCGGGAGTGGCGCCGGGGAGCTGTTTTTT. Encoded protein: CASSRLGSGAGELFF.

The V call is TRBV7-2, the J call TRBJ2-5; 8 bases align to TRBD2. The J call is uncertain, as TRBJ2-7 better fits the DNA end. Germline CDR1 reads SGHTA; CDR2 reads FQGNSA. The CDR3 spans 15 residues. The CDR3 sequence is CASSLVAGGRYEQYF. As DNA, the CDR3 is TGTGCCAGCAGCTTAGTGGCGGGAGGCCGCTACGAGCAGTACTTC.

This clonotype showed up just a few times. V and J are TRBV10-3 and TRBJ2-1; TRBD2 matches at 9 bases. CDR1 ENHRY and CDR2 SYGVKD come from the germline V gene. Germline trimming cut 3 bases from V and 4 bases from J; bases unmatched to any gene: 7. The CDR3 covers 16 residues. The CDR3 loop is CAISDGTSRTYNEQFF. In nucleotides, the CDR3 is TGTGCCATCAGTGATGGGACTAGCCGAACTTACAATGAGCAGTTCTTC.

The rearrangement uses TRBV15 and TRBJ2-7; D ambiguous. The CDR3 totals 16 residues. The V gene lost 3 bases and the J gene lost 2 bases, with 17 bases spanning the gap. The germline gives CDR1 LNHNV, CDR2 YYDKDF (reference sequence). The CDR3 bases are TGTGCCACCAGCAGTAGACTTGGACCGGAAGCCTACGAGCAGTACTTC. This sequence encodes CATSSRLGPEAYEQYF.

The DNA of the CDR3 is TGTGCCAGCAGTGATTGGACTAGCGGTGCGGGCACAGATACGCAGTATTTT. It translates to CASSDWTSGAGTDTQYF. The chain links TRBV6-1 to TRBJ2-3; 10 bases match TRBD2. V was clipped by 3 bases and J by 1 base; unmatched bases: 7. The V gene's germline CDR1 is MNHNS and CDR2 SASEGT. The CDR3 has 17 residues.

The chain combines TRBV24-1 with TRBJ2-1, with 9 bases lining up with TRBD2. This CDR3 is 17 amino acids long. V shed 4 bases and J 12 bases; nucleotides not matched to a gene: 18. Germline V gene sequence: CDR1 KGHDR, CDR2 SFDVKD. In nucleotides, the CDR3 is TGTGCCACCAGTGACCCACTTAGCGGGAGTGGGTTGGGTTCGCAGTTCTTC. This codes for CATSDPLSGSGLGSQFF.

This clonotype was seen more than once but under ten times. V gene TRBV25-1 combines with J gene TRBJ1-3; no clear D. This CDR3 contains 11 residues. Germline V CDR1 and CDR2: MGHDK, SYGVNS. Trimming took 3 bases from V and 6 from J, leaving 3 bases between them. The CDR3 region is CASSETNTIYF. DNA for the CDR3: TGTGCCAGCAGTGAGACAAACACCATATATTTT.

This clonotype has ten or more counts. The chain has TRBV4-1 and TRBJ2-7; 8 positions match TRBD2. This CDR3 spans 17 amino acids. V lost 0 bases to trimming and J lost 7 bases; unmatched junction nucleotides: 14. Germline-derived CDR1 and CDR2 are MGHRA and YSYEKL. This CDR3 reads CASSQEWSGSLVREQYF. In DNA, the CDR3 is TGCGCCAGCAGCCAAGAGTGGAGCGGGAGTTTGGTAAGAGAGCAGTACTTC.

The chain joins TRBV5-4 to TRBJ2-1; tentative D call: TRBD1 (6 bases). V lost 0 bases to trimming and J lost 4 bases, with 14 bases between them. Germline loops: CDR1 SGHNT, CDR2 YYREEE (reference sequence). This CDR3 comprises 16 residues. The CDR3 spells CASSLGGRGVYNEQFF. CDR3 sequence (DNA): TGTGCCAGCAGCTTGGGTGGCAGGGGCGTATACAATGAGCAGTTCTTC.

The chain recombines TRBV7-8 with TRBJ2-1, with 7 bases identical to TRBD2. This CDR3 contains 15 residues. The V segment lost 4 bases and the J segment 10 bases; nucleotides outside the gene matches: 13. Germline V lookup: CDR1 SGHVS, CDR2 FQNEAQ. CDR3 loop: CASSSGLVGGVEQFF. The CDR3 coding sequence is TGTGCCAGCAGCTCCGGACTAGTCGGAGGGGTAGAGCAGTTCTTC.

In its sample, this clonotype was seen once. This chain uses TRBV20-1 with TRBJ2-3; no clear D. This CDR3 has 11 amino acids. The V end lost 1 base, the J end lost 7 bases, and 6 bases lay between the germline ends. Looked up from germline, CDR1 is DFQATT and CDR2 is SNEGSKA (reference sequence). The CDR3 coding sequence is TGCAGTGCTAGAGTCCACCATACGCAGTATTTT. It is translated as CSARVHHTQYF.

This clonotype came up many times. J is TRBJ2-6 and V is TRBV6-5; the D gene is possibly TRBD1 (6 bases). The CDR3 totals 13 residues. Germline-derived CDR1 and CDR2 are MNHEY and SVGAGI. V was clipped by 8 bases and J by 5 bases, with 10 bases between them. DNA of the CDR3: TGTGCCAGCCGGTGGGGGCGGGCCAACGTCCTGACTTTC. This gives the protein CASRWGRANVLTF.

This clonotype was recorded at least ten times. The rearrangement links TRBV15 to TRBJ1-5; TRBD1 is a possible D gene (6 bases). V gave up 5 bases and J gave up 6 bases, with 17 bases separating them. Germline V gives CDR1 LNHNV, CDR2 YYDKDF (reference sequence). CDR3 length: 15 residues. For the CDR3, the DNA is TGTGCCACCAGCCCCCGGGGGGGGGCAGGTCAGCCCCAGCATTTT. It is translated as CATSPRGGAGQPQHF. Full variable domain (rest looked up from reference TRBV15 and TRBJ1-5): DAMVIQNPRYQVTQFGKPVTLSCSQTLNHNVMYWYQQKSSQAPKLLFHYYDKDFNNEADTPDNFQSRRPNTSFCFLDIRSPGLGDTAMYLCATSPRGGAGQPQHFGDGTRLSIL.

The chain combines TRBV2 with TRBJ2-7; weak D call: TRBD1 (5 bases). Germline values: CDR1 SNHLY, CDR2 FYNNEI. V was clipped by 7 bases and J by 6 bases, with 7 bases between them. The CDR3 totals 10 residues. CDR3 amino acids: CASKGVEQYF. CDR3 in DNA: TGTGCCAGCAAAGGGGTCGAGCAGTACTTC.

V gene TRBV20-1 combines with J gene TRBJ1-1; tentative D call: TRBD1 (5 bases). V was pared by 5 bases and J by 3 bases, with 16 bases between. Germline CDR1 is DFQATT and CDR2 is SNEGSKA (reference sequence). The CDR3 loop spans 14 amino acids. CDR3 residues: CSAPFGAGDTEAFF. The CDR3 DNA follows: TGCAGTGCTCCCTTTGGGGCCGGGGACACTGAAGCTTTCTTT.

The table lists this clonotype with a few counts. The rearrangement uses TRBV7-6 and TRBJ2-1, with TRBD2 matching 14 bases. The germline V gene has CDR1 SGHVS and CDR2 FNYEAQ. There are 15 residues in the CDR3. With 5 bases clipped from V and 9 bases from J, the junction kept 6 bases outside the gene matches. In DNA form, the CDR3 reads TGTGCCAGCAGCACCGGACTAGCGGGAGGCAGTGAGCAGTTCTTC. It codes for CASSTGLAGGSEQFF. Full variable domain (missing parts from reference TRBV7-6 and TRBJ2-1): GAGVSQSPRYKVTKRGQDVALRCDPISGHVSLYWYRQALGQGPEFLTYFNYEAQQDKSGLPNDRFSAERPEGSISTLTIQRTEQRDSAMYRCASSTGLAGGSEQFFGPGTRLTVL.

This clonotype has at least ten counts. The J gene is TRBJ1-2, the V gene TRBV29-1; D may be TRBD1 (6 bases). The CDR3 covers 13 residues. The germline gives CDR1 SQVTM, CDR2 ANQGSEA. Between the trimmed V and J ends, which lost 5 bases and 4 bases, there was a span of 14 bases. Here the CDR3 DNA reads TGCAGCGTTCGGGGAGGACAGTCCTATGGCTACACCTTC. Encoded protein: CSVRGGQSYGYTF.

The table lists this clonotype with many counts. CDR3 nucleotide sequence: TGTGCCAGCAGCCATAGCACCGGGGAGCTGTTTTTT. It specifies CASSHSTGELFF. The chain links TRBV3-1 to TRBJ2-2; D is ambiguous. There are 12 residues in the CDR3. The germline CDR1 and CDR2 sequences are LGHDT and YNNKEL (reference sequence). The germline V and J ends were trimmed by 3 bases and 4 bases, with 3 bases remaining between them.

This rearrangement joins TRBV4-2 to TRBJ2-4, with D possibly matching TRBD2 (6 bases). Germline V CDR1 and CDR2: LGHNA, YNFKEQ. Trimming shortened V by 6 bases and J by 0 bases, and 12 bases separated the two germline ends. The CDR3 extends over 15 amino acids. The CDR3 nucleotides are TGTGCCAGCAGTTCCGGGGGACCAGCCAAAAACATTCAGTACTTC. The encoded protein is CASSSGGPAKNIQYF.

This clonotype was found a few times. The chain combines TRBV5-4 with TRBJ2-7; D perhaps matches TRBD1 (6 bases). In germline, CDR1 is SGHNT, CDR2 YYREEE (reference sequence). The V end lost 5 bases, the J end lost 2 bases, and 14 bases lay between the germline ends. This CDR3 comprises 14 residues. CDR3 nucleotide sequence: TGTGCCAGCAGGCGGACAGAGGACACCTACGAGCAGTACTTC. This encodes CASRRTEDTYEQYF.

Many counts were recorded for this clonotype. V gene TRBV19 combines with J gene TRBJ1-6, with no clear D. Germline V CDR1 and CDR2: LNHDA, SQIVND (reference sequence). This CDR3 contains 13 residues. The ends were cut back, 10 bases at V and 6 bases at J, with 13 bases in the middle. CDR3 loop: CATRTESNSPLHF. The CDR3 bases are TGTGCCACCCGGACGGAGAGTAATTCACCCCTCCACTTT.

This clonotype was detected ten times or more. The rearrangement joins TRBV24-1 to TRBJ2-1; 8 nucleotides match TRBD1. Trimming removed 3 bases from V and 2 bases from J; junction bases left unmatched: 14. Germline V CDR1 and CDR2: KGHDR, SFDVKD. The CDR3 runs to 19 residues. CDR3 DNA sequence: TGTGCCACCAGTGATCCCGGGGGACAGGACTCCTCCACCTACAATGAGCAGTTCTTC. It encodes CATSDPGGQDSSTYNEQFF.

There are many counts of this clonotype. This chain joins TRBV5-6 and TRBJ2-7; 10 bases agree with TRBD1. Trimming at V came to 5 bases and at J to 1 base, leaving 6 bases not matched to a gene. CDR3 length: 15 amino acids. Germline assignment: CDR1 SGHDT and CDR2 YYEEEE. CDR3 nucleotide sequence: TGTGCCAGCAGAAAGGGACAGGGGACATCCTACGAGCAGTACTTC. This translates into CASRKGQGTSYEQYF.

The sample holds a few counts of this clonotype. V is TRBV3-1 and J is TRBJ2-7; a weak D match, TRBD2 (5 bases). The germline V gene encodes CDR1 LGHDT and CDR2 YNNKEL (reference sequence). V was cut by 6 bases and J by 2 bases, with 14 bases left in between. The CDR3 length is 14 residues. CDR3 nucleotides: TGTGCCAGCAGACAGTCTTGGGGAGCCTACGAGCAGTACTTC. It codes for CASRQSWGAYEQYF.